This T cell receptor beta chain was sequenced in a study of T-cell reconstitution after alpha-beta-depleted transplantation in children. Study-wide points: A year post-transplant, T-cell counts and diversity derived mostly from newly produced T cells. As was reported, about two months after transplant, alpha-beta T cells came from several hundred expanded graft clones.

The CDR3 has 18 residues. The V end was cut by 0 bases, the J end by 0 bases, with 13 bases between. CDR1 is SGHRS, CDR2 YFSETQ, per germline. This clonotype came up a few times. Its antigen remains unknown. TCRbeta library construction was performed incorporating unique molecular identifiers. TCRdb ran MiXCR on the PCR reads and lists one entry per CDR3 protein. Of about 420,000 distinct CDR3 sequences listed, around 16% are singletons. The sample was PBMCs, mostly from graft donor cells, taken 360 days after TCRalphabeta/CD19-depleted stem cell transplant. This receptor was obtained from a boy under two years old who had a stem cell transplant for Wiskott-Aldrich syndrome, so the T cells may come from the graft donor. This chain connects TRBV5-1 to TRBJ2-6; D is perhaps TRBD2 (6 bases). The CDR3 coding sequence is TGCGCCAGCAGCTTGGGGGGGGTAGCTTACTCTGGGGCCAACGTCCTGACTTTC. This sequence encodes CASSLGGVAYSGANVLTF. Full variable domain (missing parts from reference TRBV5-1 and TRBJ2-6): KAGVTQTPRYLIKTRGQQVTLSCSPISGHRSVSWYQQTPGQGLQFLFEYFSETQRNKGNFPGRFSGRQFSNSRSEMNVSTLELGDSALYLCASSLGGVAYSGANVLTFGAGSRLTVL.